This T cell receptor beta chain was captured by sequencing in a study of identical twins. The CDR3 totals 19 residues. With V trimmed by 6 bases and J by 4 bases, 21 bases remained unmatched. As to this clonotype: Its antigen is undetermined.

Whole-study findings and limits: Carriage of fewer insertions was seen in abundant cord blood beta clonotypes, whereas memory repertoires showed none.

Template switching, a step in the protocol, added a universal primer site, and cDNA carried unique molecular identifiers. One entry per CDR3 protein results from TCRdb running MiXCR on the 5' RACE reads. The sample records 600,000 to 800,000 distinct CDR3 sequences, roughly 20% being singletons. This sample also belongs to another study, concerning T cells expressing NK-cell markers. That work states: T cells sorted in several experiments were restricted to alpha-beta TCR T cells by an anti-gamma-delta TCR antibody. Leadership of the CD3+CD56-NKG2C+ fraction also belonged to these clonotypes in several donors.

The sample taken for sequencing was PBMCs. This TCR came from a woman aged 18-35 years in good health. The V call is TRBV12-3 or TRBV12-4, the J call TRBJ1-1, with 9 bases that match TRBD1. CDR3 region: CASSPTGGQGLTKGTEAFF. As DNA, the CDR3 is TGTGCCAGCAGCCCGACCGGTGGACAGGGGTTAACTAAGGGCACTGAAGCTTTCTTT.